The T cell receptor beta chain under discussion was sequenced for a study of blood T cells in healthy people across ages. Study results and limitations: Diversity of TCR beta per million T cells declined in a roughly linear way with age.

The authors ran a second PCR of 7 to 11 cycles using a sample-barcoded 5' primer and a J-beta primer mix. All samples yielded 2.5 million or more CDR3-containing paired-end reads. MiXCR was run by TCRdb on the 5' RACE reads, yielding one entry per CDR3 protein. The repertoire holds some 1.5 million distinct CDR3 sequences, with 28% as singletons. As for this clonotype: The antigen is unknown.

The extraction recovered at least 5.5 micrograms of total RNA per sample. Trimming removed 5 bases at V and 1 base at J, with 14 bases between. CDR1 SEHNR and CDR2 FQNEAQ come from the germline V gene (reference sequence). CDR3 length: 16 residues. The chain joins TRBV7-9 to TRBJ2-2; D is perhaps TRBD2 (6 bases). The material sequenced was blood. This sequence was found in a woman in her twenties or thirties in good health. The CDR3 loop is CASSLTRGENTGELFF. Here the CDR3 DNA reads TGTGCCAGCAGCCTCACGCGGGGCGAGAACACCGGGGAGCTGTTTTTT.